This record looks at one T cell receptor beta chain sequence and its context. Its antigen is not known. The sample originates from a study of cytomegalovirus exposure and HLA in healthy donors. Broader study findings: Some TCR beta chains (roughly 150 of them) were listed as cytomegalovirus-associated.

In the PCR, 60 Vbeta and 13 Jbeta primers were used. In the original workflow: The authors later counted roughly 77 million unique TCR beta chains, 9.5 million to 13 million of them shared. Produced via immunoSEQ multiplex PCR; TCRdb's table is partial and in-frame only. From that table come the V and J calls and clone size; the DNA was used to work out D and trimming. The sample lists 120,000 or so clones, 70% to 80% occurring once. This receptor was identified in a woman aged 45 to 65 in good health and CMV-seropositive. The sample was PBMCs.

CDR3 amino acids: CASSTGLAWTSSYEQYF. The CDR3 region has the DNA TGTGCCAGTAGTACCGGGCTAGCTTGGACCAGCTCCTACGAGCAGTACTTC. V and J are TRBV19 and TRBJ2-7; possible D gene TRBD2, 5 bases. Trimming took 4 bases from V and 0 from J, leaving 19 bases between them. Germline V lookup: CDR1 LNHDA, CDR2 SQIVND (reference sequence). The length of the CDR3 is 17 residues. The entire variable domain, with the rest obtained from reference TRBV19 and TRBJ2-7, is as follows: DGGITQSPKYLFRKEGQNVTLSCEQNLNHDAMYWYRQDPGQGLRLIYYSQIVNDFQKGDIAEGYSVSREKKESFPLTVTSAQKNPTAFYLCASSTGLAWTSSYEQYFGPGTRLTVT.